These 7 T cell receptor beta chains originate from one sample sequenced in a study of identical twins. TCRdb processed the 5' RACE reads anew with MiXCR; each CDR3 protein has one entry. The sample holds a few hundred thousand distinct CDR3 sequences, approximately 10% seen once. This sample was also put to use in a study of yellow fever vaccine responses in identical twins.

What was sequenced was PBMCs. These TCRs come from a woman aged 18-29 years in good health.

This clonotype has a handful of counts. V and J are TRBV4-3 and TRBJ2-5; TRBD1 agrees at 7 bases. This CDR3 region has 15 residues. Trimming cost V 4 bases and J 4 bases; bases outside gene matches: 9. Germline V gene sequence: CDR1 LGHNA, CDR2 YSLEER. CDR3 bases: TGCGCCAGCAGCCGGATCCTAGGGACAGTAGAGACCCAGTACTTC. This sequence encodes CASSRILGTVETQYF.

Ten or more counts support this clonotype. CDR3 DNA sequence: TGTGCCAGCAGCCCGGACAGGGTATCGGTTGGAACAGATACGCAGTATTTT. Its protein is CASSPDRVSVGTDTQYF. V and J are TRBV7-2 and TRBJ2-3; 8 positions match TRBD1. CDR3 length: 17 amino acids. Trimming removed 5 bases from V and 3 bases from J; junction bases left unmatched: 13. Germline V CDR1 and CDR2: SGHTA, FQGNSA.

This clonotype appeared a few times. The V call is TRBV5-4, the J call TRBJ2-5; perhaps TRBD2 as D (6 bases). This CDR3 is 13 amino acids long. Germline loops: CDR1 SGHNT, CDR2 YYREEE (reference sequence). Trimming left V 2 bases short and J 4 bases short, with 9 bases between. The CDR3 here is CASSFAGPETQYF. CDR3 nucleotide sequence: TGTGCCAGCAGCTTTGCGGGGCCAGAGACCCAGTACTTC.

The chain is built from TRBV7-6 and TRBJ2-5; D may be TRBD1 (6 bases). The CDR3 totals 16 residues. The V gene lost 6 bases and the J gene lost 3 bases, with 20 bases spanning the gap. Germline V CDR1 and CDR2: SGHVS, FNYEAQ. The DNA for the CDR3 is TGTGCCAGCAGTCGAAGGGTCGCGGACAGAGAAGAGACCCAGTACTTC. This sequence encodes CASSRRVADREETQYF.

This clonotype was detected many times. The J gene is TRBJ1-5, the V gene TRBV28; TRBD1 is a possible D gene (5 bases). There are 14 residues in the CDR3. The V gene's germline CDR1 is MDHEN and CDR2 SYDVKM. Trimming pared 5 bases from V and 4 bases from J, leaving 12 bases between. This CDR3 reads CASSIEGSNQPQHF. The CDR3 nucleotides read TGTGCCAGCAGTATAGAGGGGAGTAATCAGCCCCAGCATTTT.

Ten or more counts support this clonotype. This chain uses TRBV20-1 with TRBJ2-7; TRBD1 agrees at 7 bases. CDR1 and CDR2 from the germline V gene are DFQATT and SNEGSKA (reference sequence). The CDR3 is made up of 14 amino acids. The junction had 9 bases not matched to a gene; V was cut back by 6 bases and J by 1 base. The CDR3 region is CSAARPGGSYEQYF. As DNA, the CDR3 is TGCAGTGCAGCTCGGCCAGGGGGATCCTACGAGCAGTACTTC.

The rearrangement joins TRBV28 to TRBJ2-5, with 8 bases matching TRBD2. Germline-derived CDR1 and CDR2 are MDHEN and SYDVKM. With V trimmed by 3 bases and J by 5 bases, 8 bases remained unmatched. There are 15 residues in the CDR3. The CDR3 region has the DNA TGTGCCAGCAGTTTCTATACGGGGGGGCCTGAGACCCAGTACTTC. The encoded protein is CASSFYTGGPETQYF.